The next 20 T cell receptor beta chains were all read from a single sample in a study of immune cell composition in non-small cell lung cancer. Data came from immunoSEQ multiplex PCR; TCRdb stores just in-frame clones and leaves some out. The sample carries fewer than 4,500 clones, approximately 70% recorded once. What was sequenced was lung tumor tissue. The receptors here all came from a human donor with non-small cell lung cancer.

CDR3 in amino acids: CASSTPGQGARTGELFF. The CDR3, as DNA: TGTGCCAGCTCAACCCCGGGACAGGGGGCGCGGACCGGGGAGCTGTTTTTT. This sequence joins TRBV18 and TRBJ2-2, with 12 bases fitting TRBD1. Trimming removed 5 bases from V and 5 bases from J; junction bases left unmatched: 9. Germline lookup yields CDR1 KGHSH and CDR2 LQKENI. This CDR3 region has 17 residues.

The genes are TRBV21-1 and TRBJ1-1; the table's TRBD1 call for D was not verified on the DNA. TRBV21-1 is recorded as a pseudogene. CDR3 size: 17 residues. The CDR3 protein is CASSKAWCRGLNTEAFF. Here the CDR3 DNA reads TGTGCCAGCAGCAAAGCGTGGTGCAGGGGACTGAACACTGAAGCTTTCTTT.

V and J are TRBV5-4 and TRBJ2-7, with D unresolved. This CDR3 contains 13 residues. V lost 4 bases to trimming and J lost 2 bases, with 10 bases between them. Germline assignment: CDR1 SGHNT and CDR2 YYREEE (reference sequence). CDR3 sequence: CASSPRGPYEQYF. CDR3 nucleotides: TGTGCCAGCAGCCCACGTGGCCCCTACGAGCAGTACTTC.

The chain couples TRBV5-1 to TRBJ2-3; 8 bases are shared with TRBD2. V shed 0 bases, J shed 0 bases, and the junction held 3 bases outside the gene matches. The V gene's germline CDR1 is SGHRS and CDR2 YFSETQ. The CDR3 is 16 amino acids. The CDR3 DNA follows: TGCGCCAGCAGCTTGGGACTAGCGCGAAGCACAGATACGCAGTATTTT. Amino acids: CASSLGLARSTDTQYF.

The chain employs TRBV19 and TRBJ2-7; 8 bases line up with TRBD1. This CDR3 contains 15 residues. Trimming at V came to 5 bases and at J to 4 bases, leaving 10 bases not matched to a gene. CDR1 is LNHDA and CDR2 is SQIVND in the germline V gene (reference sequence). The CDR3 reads CASSSLTGEEYEQYF. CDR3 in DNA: TGTGCCAGTAGTTCGCTGACAGGGGAGGAGTACGAGCAGTACTTC. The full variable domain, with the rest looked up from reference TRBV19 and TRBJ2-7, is DGGITQSPKYLFRKEGQNVTLSCEQNLNHDAMYWYRQDPGQGLRLIYYSQIVNDFQKGDIAEGYSVSREKKESFPLTVTSAQKNPTAFYLCASSSLTGEEYEQYFGPGTRLTVT.

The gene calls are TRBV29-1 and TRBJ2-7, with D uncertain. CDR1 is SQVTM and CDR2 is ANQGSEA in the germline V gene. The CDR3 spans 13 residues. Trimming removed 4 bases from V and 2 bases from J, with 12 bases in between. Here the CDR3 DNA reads TGCAGCGTTGCTGTGGAGTGGGCCTACGAGCAGTACTTC. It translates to CSVAVEWAYEQYF.

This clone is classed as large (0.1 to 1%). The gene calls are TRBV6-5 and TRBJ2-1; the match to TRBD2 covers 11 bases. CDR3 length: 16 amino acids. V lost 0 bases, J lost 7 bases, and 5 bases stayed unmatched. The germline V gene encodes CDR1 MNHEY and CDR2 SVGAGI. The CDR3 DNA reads TGTGCCAGCAGTTACTCGAATAGCGGGGGGGCAAATGAGCAGTTCTTC. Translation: CASSYSNSGGANEQFF.

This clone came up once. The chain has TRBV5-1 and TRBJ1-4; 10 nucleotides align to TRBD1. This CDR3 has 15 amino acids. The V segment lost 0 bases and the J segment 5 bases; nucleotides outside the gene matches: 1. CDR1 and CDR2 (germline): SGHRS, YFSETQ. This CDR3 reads CASSLGGQGNEKLFF. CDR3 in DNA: TGCGCCAGCAGCTTGGGGGGACAGGGGAATGAAAAACTGTTTTTT.

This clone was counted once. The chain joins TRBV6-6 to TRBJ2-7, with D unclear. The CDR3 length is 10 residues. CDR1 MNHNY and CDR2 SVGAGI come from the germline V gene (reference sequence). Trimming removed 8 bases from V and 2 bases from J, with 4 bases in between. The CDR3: CASGPYEQYF. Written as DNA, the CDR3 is TGTGCCAGCGGCCCCTACGAGCAGTACTTC.

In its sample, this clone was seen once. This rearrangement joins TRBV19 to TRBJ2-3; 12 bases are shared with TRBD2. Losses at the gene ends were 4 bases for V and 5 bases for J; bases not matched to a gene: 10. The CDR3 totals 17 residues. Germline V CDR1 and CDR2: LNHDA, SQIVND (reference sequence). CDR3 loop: CASSTKTSGRVRDTQYF. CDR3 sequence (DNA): TGTGCCAGTAGTACAAAGACTAGCGGGAGAGTAAGAGATACGCAGTATTTT.

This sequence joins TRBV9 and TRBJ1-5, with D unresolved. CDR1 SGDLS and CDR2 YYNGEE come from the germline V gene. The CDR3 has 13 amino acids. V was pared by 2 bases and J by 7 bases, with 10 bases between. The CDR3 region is CASSVEDGQPQHF. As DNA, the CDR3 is TGTGCCAGCAGCGTGGAGGATGGGCAGCCCCAGCATTTT.

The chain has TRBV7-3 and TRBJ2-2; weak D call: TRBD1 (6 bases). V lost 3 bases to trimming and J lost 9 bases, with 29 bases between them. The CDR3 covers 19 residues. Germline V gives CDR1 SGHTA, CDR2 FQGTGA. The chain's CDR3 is CASSLNADRRAHSPWELFF. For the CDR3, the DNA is TGTGCCAGCAGCTTGAATGCGGACAGAAGGGCCCACTCTCCGTGGGAGCTGTTTTTT.

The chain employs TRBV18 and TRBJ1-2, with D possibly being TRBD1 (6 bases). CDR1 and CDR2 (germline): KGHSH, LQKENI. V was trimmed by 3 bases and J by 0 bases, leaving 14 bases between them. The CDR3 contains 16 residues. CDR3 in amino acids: CASSPIRDKANYGYTF. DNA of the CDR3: TGTGCCAGCTCACCGATTCGGGACAAAGCTAACTATGGCTACACCTTC.

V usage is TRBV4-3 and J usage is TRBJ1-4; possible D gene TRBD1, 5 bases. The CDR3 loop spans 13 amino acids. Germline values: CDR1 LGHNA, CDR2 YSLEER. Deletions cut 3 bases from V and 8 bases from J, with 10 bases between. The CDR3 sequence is CASSHQGGEKLFF. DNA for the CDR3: TGCGCCAGCAGCCATCAGGGAGGAGAAAAACTGTTTTTT.

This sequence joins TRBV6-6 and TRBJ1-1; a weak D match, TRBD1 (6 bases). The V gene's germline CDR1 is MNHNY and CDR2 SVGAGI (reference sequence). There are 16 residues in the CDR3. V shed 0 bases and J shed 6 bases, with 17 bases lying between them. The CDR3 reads CASSYSIGQPSAEAFF. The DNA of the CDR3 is TGTGCCAGCAGTTACTCGATCGGACAGCCCTCCGCTGAAGCTTTCTTT.

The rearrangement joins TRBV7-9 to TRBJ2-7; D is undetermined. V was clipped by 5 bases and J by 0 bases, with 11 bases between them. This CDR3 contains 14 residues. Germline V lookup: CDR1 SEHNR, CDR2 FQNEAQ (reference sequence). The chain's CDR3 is CASSPHPSSYEQYF. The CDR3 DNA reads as TGTGCCAGCAGCCCTCACCCGAGCTCCTACGAGCAGTACTTC.

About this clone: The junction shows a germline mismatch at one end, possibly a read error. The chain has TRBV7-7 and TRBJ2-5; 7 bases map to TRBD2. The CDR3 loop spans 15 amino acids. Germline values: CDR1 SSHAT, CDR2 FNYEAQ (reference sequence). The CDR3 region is CASSLGLDPRGAQYF. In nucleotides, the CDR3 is TGTGCTAGCAGCTTAGGATTAGACCCACGGGGGGCCCAGTACTTC.

The CDR3 loop reads CASSQGGYEQYF. The CDR3, as DNA: TGTGCCAGCAGTCAAGGGGGCTACGAGCAGTACTTC. This chain links TRBV27 with TRBJ2-7; possible D gene TRBD1, 6 bases. CDR1 and CDR2 from the germline V gene are MNHEY and SMNVEV (reference sequence). With 5 bases removed from V and 3 bases from J, the gap between germline ends came to 8 bases. This CDR3 has 12 residues.

CDR3 loop: CASSIGTTSTDTQYF. CDR3 DNA sequence: TGTGCCAGTAGTATAGGGACAACGAGCACAGATACGCAGTATTTT. V gene TRBV19 combines with J gene TRBJ2-3, with D perhaps matching TRBD1 (5 bases). This CDR3 spans 15 amino acids. Per the germline V gene, CDR1 is LNHDA and CDR2 is SQIVND (reference sequence). The V gene lost 1 base and the J gene lost 0 bases, with 8 bases spanning the gap. Complete variable domain (other parts from reference TRBV19 and TRBJ2-3): DGGITQSPKYLFRKEGQNVTLSCEQNLNHDAMYWYRQDPGQGLRLIYYSQIVNDFQKGDIAEGYSVSREKKESFPLTVTSAQKNPTAFYLCASSIGTTSTDTQYFGPGTRLTVL.

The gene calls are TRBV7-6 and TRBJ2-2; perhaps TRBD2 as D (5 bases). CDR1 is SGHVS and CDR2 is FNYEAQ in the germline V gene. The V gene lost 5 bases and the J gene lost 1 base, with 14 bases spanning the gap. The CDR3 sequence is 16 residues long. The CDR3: CASSLHEGLNTGELFF. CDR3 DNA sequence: TGTGCCAGCAGCCTTCACGAGGGATTGAACACCGGGGAGCTGTTTTTT.